The 25 T cell receptor beta chains presented below share a single source sample, sequenced in a study of T-cell reconstitution after alpha-beta-depleted transplantation in children. A TCRbeta library incorporating unique molecular identifiers was prepared. TCRdb re-called the PCR reads with MiXCR, one entry per CDR3 protein. This repertoire shows about 350,000 distinct CDR3 sequences, about an eighth found once; its top ten account for approximately 4.3%. The sample in question was PBMCs, obtained from the stem cell graft. The receptors stem from a human donor who donated a stem cell graft to a child with Fanconi anemia.

This clonotype has a handful of counts. The chain joins TRBV4-2 to TRBJ2-7; D unresolved. Trimming shortened V by 4 bases and J by 3 bases, and 25 bases separated the two germline ends. The CDR3 runs 18 residues. Germline V lookup: CDR1 LGHNA, CDR2 YNFKEQ. The CDR3 protein is CASSLEVKPDPGSYEQYF. CDR3 coding DNA: TGTGCCAGCAGCCTAGAGGTAAAGCCAGACCCCGGCAGCTACGAGCAGTACTTC.

This clonotype was picked up many times. CDR3 protein: CASSLAPETQYF. The DNA for the CDR3 is TGTGCCAGCAGCCTCGCACCAGAGACCCAGTACTTC. The chain carries TRBV7-9 and TRBJ2-5; no clear D. Germline values: CDR1 SEHNR, CDR2 FQNEAQ (reference sequence). The CDR3 totals 12 residues. V lost 5 bases and J lost 4, with 8 bases in between.

The J gene is TRBJ2-1, the V gene TRBV5-6, with 9 bases that match TRBD2. J was trimmed by 8 bases and V by 5 bases; bases with no gene match: 11. Germline-derived CDR1 and CDR2 are SGHDT and YYEEEE. The CDR3 has 15 residues. The CDR3 nucleotides are TGTGCCAGCAGTTGGCTCCGCGGGGGGGCGGATGAGCAGTTCTTC. It translates to CASSWLRGGADEQFF.

V usage is TRBV5-6 and J usage is TRBJ2-1; D uncertain. This CDR3 contains 12 residues. Germline CDR1 SGHDT, CDR2 YYEEEE. The V gene lost 4 bases and the J gene lost 5 bases, with 7 bases spanning the gap. The CDR3, as DNA: TGTGCCAGCAGCGCCACAGACAATGAGCAGTTCTTC. It translates to CASSATDNEQFF.

The table lists this clonotype with many counts. The gene calls are TRBV6-6 and TRBJ1-2; unclear D gene. V shed 6 bases and J shed 8 bases, with 13 bases lying between them. From germline, CDR1 is MNHNY and CDR2 SVGAGI (reference sequence). The CDR3 totals 12 residues. Here the CDR3 DNA reads TGTGCCAGCAGCCCGAAGCTTTTCGGCTACACCTTC. Its translation: CASSPKLFGYTF.

V usage is TRBV3-1 and J usage is TRBJ2-5, with D possibly being TRBD2 (6 bases). The CDR3 has 15 amino acids. Between the trimmed V and J ends, which lost 0 bases and 7 bases, there was a span of 15 bases. Looked up from germline, CDR1 is LGHDT and CDR2 is YNNKEL (reference sequence). This CDR3 is CASSQEGRGPGTQYF. The CDR3 region has the DNA TGTGCCAGCAGCCAAGAGGGGCGGGGCCCCGGGACCCAGTACTTC.

This clonotype was observed at least ten times. The genes are TRBV7-9 and TRBJ1-1; D possibly corresponds to TRBD1 (5 bases). Between the trimmed V and J ends, which lost 5 bases and 2 bases, there was a span of 12 bases. Germline assignment: CDR1 SEHNR and CDR2 FQNEAQ (reference sequence). The CDR3 is made up of 14 amino acids. In DNA form, the CDR3 reads TGTGCCAGCAGCGCGGGGACCATTAACACTGAAGCTTTCTTT. Its protein is CASSAGTINTEAFF.

This chain uses TRBV2 with TRBJ2-5, with D tentatively TRBD1 or TRBD2 (5 bases each). The CDR3 is made up of 13 amino acids. The germline V and J ends were trimmed by 6 bases and 4 bases, with 12 bases remaining between them. CDR1 is SNHLY and CDR2 is FYNNEI in the germline V gene. In DNA form, the CDR3 reads TGTGCCAGCAGGCGGAGTGGGGGAGAGACCCAGTACTTC. This translates into CASRRSGGETQYF. The entire variable domain, with the rest obtained from reference TRBV2 and TRBJ2-5, is as follows: EPEVTQTPSHQVTQMGQEVILRCVPISNHLYFYWYRQILGQKVEFLVSFYNNEISEKSEIFDDQFSVERPDGSNFTLKIRSTKLEDSAMYFCASRRSGGETQYFGPGTRLLVL.

The chain is built from TRBV3-1 and TRBJ2-5; TRBD2 matches at 13 bases. V dropped 3 bases and J dropped 4; count of bases not matched to a gene: 5. Looked up from germline, CDR1 is LGHDT and CDR2 is YNNKEL (reference sequence). CDR3 length: 16 residues. DNA for the CDR3: TGTGCCAGCAGCCATCCCGGGACTAGCGGGGTAGAGACCCAGTACTTC. Translated: CASSHPGTSGVETQYF.

This clonotype was counted ten times or more. This chain connects TRBV28 to TRBJ2-1, with D tentatively TRBD2 (6 bases). This CDR3 has 13 amino acids. Germline V lookup: CDR1 MDHEN, CDR2 SYDVKM. Trimming removed 6 bases from V and 5 bases from J, with 11 bases in between. CDR3 loop: CASSRGIHNEQFF. The CDR3 nucleotides read TGTGCCAGCAGCCGCGGGATTCACAATGAGCAGTTCTTC.

This rearrangement joins TRBV6-5 to TRBJ1-2; 7 bases fit TRBD1. The trim removed 4 bases at V and 5 bases at J, leaving 4 bases unmatched. Germline-derived CDR1 and CDR2 are MNHEY and SVGAGI. The CDR3 contains 13 residues. The CDR3 protein is CASSSQGVYGYTF. The CDR3 nucleotides are TGTGCCAGCAGTTCCCAGGGGGTTTATGGCTACACCTTC.

The V call is TRBV4-3, the J call TRBJ1-4, with D hard to call. Trimming took off 0 bases at V and 4 bases at J, with 9 bases between the two ends. The CDR3 has 15 amino acids. Germline V CDR1 and CDR2: LGHNA, YSLEER. The CDR3: CASSQEESDNEKLFF. The CDR3 DNA follows: TGCGCCAGCAGCCAAGAAGAGTCGGATAATGAAAAACTGTTTTTT.

This clonotype was picked up a small number of times. This sequence joins TRBV10-1 and TRBJ1-1, with unresolved D. With 2 bases removed from V and 6 bases from J, the gap between germline ends came to 16 bases. The CDR3 loop spans 15 amino acids. Germline V CDR1 and CDR2: WNHNN, SYGVQD (reference sequence). CDR3 in amino acids: CASSESRSGYAEAFF. The DNA of the CDR3 is TGCGCCAGCAGTGAGAGCAGGAGTGGCTACGCTGAAGCTTTCTTT.

This chain links TRBV3-1 with TRBJ2-7, with D unclear. The CDR3 consists of 14 residues. Looked up from germline, CDR1 is LGHDT and CDR2 is YNNKEL (reference sequence). V shed 0 bases and J shed 0 bases, with 6 bases lying between them. The CDR3 protein is CASSQDASSYEQYV. The CDR3 DNA reads as TGTGCCAGCAGCCAAGATGCGAGCTCCTACGAGCAGTACGTC.

This clonotype was observed at least ten times. V is TRBV5-1 and J is TRBJ2-5; no definite D call. CDR1 is SGHRS, CDR2 YFSETQ, per germline. The CDR3 is 13 residues long. Trimming removed 2 bases at V and 4 bases at J, with 9 bases between. The CDR3 here is CASSFSTRETQYF. In nucleotides, the CDR3 is TGCGCCAGCAGCTTCTCCACCAGAGAGACCCAGTACTTC. The whole variable domain, remainder taken from reference TRBV5-1 and TRBJ2-5, is KAGVTQTPRYLIKTRGQQVTLSCSPISGHRSVSWYQQTPGQGLQFLFEYFSETQRNKGNFPGRFSGRQFSNSRSEMNVSTLELGDSALYLCASSFSTRETQYFGPGTRLLVL.

This clonotype was counted many times. V is TRBV7-9 and J is TRBJ2-1; a possible D gene is TRBD2 (7 bases). There are 16 residues in the CDR3. The V gene lost 3 bases and the J gene lost 4 bases, with 16 bases spanning the gap. CDR1 and CDR2 (germline): SEHNR, FQNEAQ (reference sequence). The CDR3 protein is CASSFQSGGAYNEQFF. DNA for the CDR3: TGTGCCAGCAGCTTCCAAAGTGGGGGGGCTTACAATGAGCAGTTCTTC.

This clonotype was found a few times. The J gene is TRBJ2-2, the V gene TRBV5-1; D is possibly TRBD1 or TRBD2 (5 bases each). Germline lookup yields CDR1 SGHRS and CDR2 YFSETQ. The CDR3 length is 15 residues. Trimming shortened V by 2 bases and J by 6 bases, and 14 bases separated the two germline ends. The CDR3 nucleotides read TGCGCCAGCAGCTTCCACGGTCGGGGACCCGGGGAGCTGTTTTTT. Translated, it gives CASSFHGRGPGELFF.

The chain links TRBV4-2 to TRBJ1-3, with D tentatively TRBD1 (6 bases). The CDR3 covers 17 residues. V lost 1 base to trimming and J lost 7 bases, with 20 bases between them. In germline, CDR1 is LGHNA, CDR2 YNFKEQ. CDR3 nucleotide sequence: TGTGCCAGCAGCCAAGGCCTTTCAGGGGTTTTCGAGAACACCATATATTTT. Amino acids: CASSQGLSGVFENTIYF.

CDR3 amino acids: CASSVGGDPSGEQFF. CDR3 DNA sequence: TGTGCCAGCAGCGTAGGGGGGGACCCTTCCGGTGAGCAGTTCTTC. This rearrangement joins TRBV7-2 to TRBJ2-1; D might be TRBD2 (7 bases). The CDR3 spans 15 residues. V lost 5 bases to trimming and J lost 9 bases, with 20 bases between them. The V gene's germline CDR1 is SGHTA and CDR2 FQGNSA.

This clonotype occurred a few times. This chain connects TRBV11-2 to TRBJ2-7, with 7 positions matching TRBD1. This CDR3 spans 14 amino acids. V trimming: 5 bases; J trimming: 6 bases; junction bases outside the gene matches: 10. CDR1 SGHAT and CDR2 FQNNGV come from the germline V gene. The CDR3 nucleotides read TGTGCCAGCAGCACCGACAGGGAGATGATCGAGCAGTACTTC. It codes for CASSTDREMIEQYF.

Many counts were recorded for this clonotype. V gene TRBV5-6 combines with J gene TRBJ1-6, with 7 bases fitting TRBD1. Per the germline V gene, CDR1 is SGHDT and CDR2 is YYEEEE. Trimming took 9 bases from V and 8 from J; bases not matched to a gene: 11. This CDR3 contains 14 residues. The CDR3 DNA reads as TGTGCCACGCAACAGGGGATGTGGGATTCACCCCTCCACTTT. Amino acid sequence: CATQQGMWDSPLHF.

Comments on this clonotype: This could be a read error, since a much larger clone is one nucleotide away. The chain links TRBV28 to TRBJ2-5, with D uncertain. The germline CDR1 and CDR2 sequences are MDHEN and SYDVKM. The length of the CDR3 is 13 residues. CDR3 nucleotide sequence: TGTGCCATCAGTTTACACGTGCAAGAGACCCAGTACTTC. Protein product: CAISLHVQETQYF.

This clonotype was detected many times. The gene calls are TRBV5-6 and TRBJ2-1; 11 nucleotides agree with TRBD1. V lost 3 bases to trimming and J lost 7 bases; unmatched junction nucleotides: 0. Germline V gene data show CDR1 as SGHDT and CDR2 as YYEEEE. The CDR3 loop spans 13 amino acids. In nucleotides, the CDR3 is TGTGCCAGCAGCTGGGACAGGGGGAATGAGCAGTTCTTC. Encoded protein: CASSWDRGNEQFF.

This clonotype was seen more than once but under ten times. Relative to the germline gene, one junction end is altered; a read error may explain this. This rearrangement joins TRBV6-1 to TRBJ1-6, with D uncertain. The CDR3 length is 16 residues. CDR1 is MNHNS, CDR2 SASEGT, per germline. Written as DNA, the CDR3 is TGTGCCAGCAGGGAAGTCCCGTTCTCCTATAATTCACCCCTCCACTTT. It is translated as CASREVPFSYNSPLHF.

The genes are TRBV6-6 and TRBJ1-1; D call uncertain. The V end was cut by 0 bases, the J end by 6 bases, with 5 bases between. The germline CDR1 and CDR2 sequences are MNHNY and SVGAGI (reference sequence). This CDR3 has 12 amino acids. The CDR3 loop reads CASSYSYSEAFF. The CDR3 coding sequence is TGTGCCAGCAGTTACTCGTATTCTGAAGCTTTCTTT.